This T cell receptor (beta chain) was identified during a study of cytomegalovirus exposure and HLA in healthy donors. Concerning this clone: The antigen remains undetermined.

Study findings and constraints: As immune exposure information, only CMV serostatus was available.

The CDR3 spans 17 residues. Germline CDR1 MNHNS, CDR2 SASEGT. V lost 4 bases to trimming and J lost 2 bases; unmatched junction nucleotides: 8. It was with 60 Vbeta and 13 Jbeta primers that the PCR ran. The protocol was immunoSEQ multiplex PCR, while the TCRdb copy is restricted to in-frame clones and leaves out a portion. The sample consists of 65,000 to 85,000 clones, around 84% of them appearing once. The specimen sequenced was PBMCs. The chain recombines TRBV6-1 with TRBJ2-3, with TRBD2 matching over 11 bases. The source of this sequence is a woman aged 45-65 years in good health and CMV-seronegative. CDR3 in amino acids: CASSALAGGRVTDTQYF. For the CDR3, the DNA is TGTGCCAGCAGTGCCTTAGCGGGGGGGCGGGTCACAGATACGCAGTATTTT.